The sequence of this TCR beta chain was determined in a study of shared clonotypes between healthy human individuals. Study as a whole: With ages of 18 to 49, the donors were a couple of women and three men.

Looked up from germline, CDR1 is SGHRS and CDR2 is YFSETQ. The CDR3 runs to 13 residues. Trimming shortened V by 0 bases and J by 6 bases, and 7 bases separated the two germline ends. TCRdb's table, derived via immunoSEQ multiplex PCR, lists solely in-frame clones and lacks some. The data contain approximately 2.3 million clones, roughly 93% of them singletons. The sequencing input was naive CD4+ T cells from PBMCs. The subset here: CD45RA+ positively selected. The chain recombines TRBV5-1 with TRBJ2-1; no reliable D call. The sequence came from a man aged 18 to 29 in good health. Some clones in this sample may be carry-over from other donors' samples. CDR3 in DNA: TGCGCCAGCAGCTTGGTCCCCTTCAATGAGCAGTTCTTC. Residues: CASSLVPFNEQFF.